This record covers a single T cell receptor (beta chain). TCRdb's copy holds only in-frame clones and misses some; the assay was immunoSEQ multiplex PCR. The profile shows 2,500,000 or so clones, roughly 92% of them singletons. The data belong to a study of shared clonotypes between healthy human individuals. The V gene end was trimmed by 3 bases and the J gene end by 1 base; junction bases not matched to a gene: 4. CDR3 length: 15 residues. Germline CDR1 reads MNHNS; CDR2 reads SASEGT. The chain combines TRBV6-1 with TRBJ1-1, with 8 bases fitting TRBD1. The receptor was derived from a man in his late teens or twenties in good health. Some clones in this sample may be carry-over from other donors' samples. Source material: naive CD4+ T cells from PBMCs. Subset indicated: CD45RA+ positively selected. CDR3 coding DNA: TGTGCCAGCAGTGACCAGGGGGCGCAGAACACTGAAGCTTTCTTT. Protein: CASSDQGAQNTEAFF.